This record concerns one T cell receptor (beta chain) sequence. Its antigen is currently unknown. This sample was taken from a study of CD8 T cells in ankylosing spondylitis. Study results and limitations: A CD8+ phenotype characterized the disease-linked clones, which were relatively rare in peripheral blood. In the blood and synovial fluid of reactive arthritis, some motif variants had been previously reported.

Library preparation for TCR beta used quantitative 5'-RACE with molecular barcodes. TCRdb re-called the 5' RACE reads with MiXCR, one entry per CDR3 protein. The table includes approximately 350,000 distinct CDR3 sequences, 14% to 15% detected once. The CDR3 consists of 14 residues. With 3 bases removed from V and 2 bases from J, the gap between germline ends came to 11 bases. CDR1 is LNHNV and CDR2 is YYDKDF in the germline V gene (reference sequence). This chain joins TRBV15 and TRBJ2-7; D gene uncertain. The sample comprised blood, either unsorted or a sorted T cell fraction (not recorded which). The receptor's source is a male donor with ankylosing spondylitis or in good health (not recorded which). This CDR3 is CATSREVATYEQYF. The DNA of the CDR3 is TGTGCCACCAGCAGGGAAGTGGCCACCTACGAGCAGTACTTC.